This TCR beta chain was profiled in a study of T cell responses to AZD1222 COVID-19 vaccine. Notes on the study in general: Only a handful of AZD1222 recipients tested seropositive at baseline. In a largely white British group with more females than males, clonal diversity was possibly underestimated.

Sequencing was performed with immunoSEQ multiplex PCR; in TCRdb, only in-frame clones are kept and a portion is missing. The sample holds about 61,000 clones, about 87% seen once. The CDR3 runs to 16 residues. V was clipped by 3 bases and J by 7 bases, with 21 bases between them. The germline V gene encodes CDR1 KGHSH and CDR2 LQKENI. In the case of this clone: Its target is not known.

This sample comprised peripheral blood, obtained on day 0 of AZD1222 vaccination. The chain combines TRBV18 with TRBJ1-2; D perhaps matches TRBD1 (5 bases). The sequence came from an adult in good health. The CDR3 nucleotides are TGTGCCAGCTCACCCCCCGGGACGCCTGCCGAAAGTGGCTACACCTTC. It specifies CASSPPGTPAESGYTF.